Below are 21 T cell receptor beta chains sequenced from a single sample in a study of shared clonotypes between healthy human individuals. Measured with immunoSEQ multiplex PCR; TCRdb has only the in-frame clones, and not every one. The sample has some 1,400,000 clones; around 97% are singletons. Sequences were obtained from naive CD4+ T cells sorted from blood. Specified subset: CD45RA+ positively selected. These TCRs come from a man aged 25 to 45 in good health.

The genes are TRBV5-1 and TRBJ1-1; tentative D call: TRBD1 (6 bases). CDR3 length equals 15 residues. The germline V gene encodes CDR1 SGHRS and CDR2 YFSETQ. V gave up 4 bases and J gave up 4 bases, with 17 bases separating them. The CDR3 spells CASSTEGQFGTEAFF. The CDR3 DNA sequence: TGCGCCAGCAGCACAGAAGGACAGTTCGGCACTGAAGCTTTCTTT.

The chain has TRBV29-1 and TRBJ2-3; no clear D gene. Trimming removed 2 bases at V and 4 bases at J, with 10 bases between. The CDR3 sequence is 13 residues long. Germline CDR1 is SQVTM and CDR2 is ANQGSEA. The CDR3 DNA follows: TGCAGCGTTGAACCATTAAAATCAGATACGCAGTATTTT. Translation: CSVEPLKSDTQYF.

V usage is TRBV29-1 and J usage is TRBJ2-5; 7 nucleotides align to TRBD1. The CDR3 is 14 amino acids. Germline V CDR1 and CDR2: SQVTM, ANQGSEA. V shed 7 bases, J shed 1 base, and the junction held 9 bases outside the gene matches. The CDR3 loop is CSGGGRPIQETQYF. The DNA for the CDR3 is TGCAGCGGAGGGGGCAGACCCATCCAAGAGACCCAGTACTTC.

As to this clone: The junction departs from the called germline gene at one end, perhaps through a read error. CDR3 region: CASSLERPPPRYEQYF. As DNA, the CDR3 is TGTGCCAGCAGCCTAGAAAGACCCCCGCCCCGCTACGAGCAGTACTTC. The chain uses TRBV11-2 and TRBJ2-7; D remains ambiguous. Germline CDR1 and CDR2: SGHAT and FQNNGV. This CDR3 has 16 amino acids. Variable domain in full (rest from reference TRBV11-2 and TRBJ2-7): EAGVAQSPRYKIIEKRQSVAFWCNPISGHATLYWYQQILGQGPKLLIQFQNNGVVDDSQLPKDRFSAERLKGVDSTLKIQPAKLEDSAVYLCASSLERPPPRYEQYFGPGTRLTVT.

The gene calls are TRBV7-3 and TRBJ2-7; TRBD1 agrees at 7 bases. The J segment lost 0 bases and the V segment lost 5 bases, leaving 4 bases of the junction unmatched. CDR1 and CDR2 (germline): SGHTA, FQGTGA. There are 14 residues in the CDR3. CDR3 residues: CASSPTGPSYEQYF. Written as DNA, the CDR3 is TGTGCCAGCAGCCCGACAGGGCCCTCCTACGAGCAGTACTTC. The full variable domain, in which reference TRBV7-3 and TRBJ2-7 provide the parts outside the CDR3, is GAGVSQTPSNKVTEKGKYVELRCDPISGHTALYWYRQSLGQGPEFLIYFQGTGAADDSGLPNDRFFAVRPEGSVSTLKIQRTERGDSAVYLCASSPTGPSYEQYFGPGTRLTVT.

This chain links TRBV10-3 with TRBJ2-3, with 8 bases aligning to TRBD1. V lost 3 bases to trimming and J lost 3 bases; unmatched junction nucleotides: 2. The CDR3 totals 14 residues. In germline, CDR1 is ENHRY, CDR2 SYGVKD. The CDR3 DNA sequence: TGTGCCATCAGTGAAGACAGGGGAACAGATACGCAGTATTTT. It yields the protein CAISEDRGTDTQYF.

The rearrangement uses TRBV6-5 and TRBJ2-7, with D tentatively TRBD2 (6 bases). The V gene's germline CDR1 is MNHEY and CDR2 SVGAGI. Trimming took off 4 bases at V and 0 bases at J, with 16 bases between the two ends. This CDR3 is 16 amino acids long. The DNA for the CDR3 is TGTGCCAGCAGTTTTGGTAGCGGCCGGAGCTCCTACGAGCAGTACTTC. Residues: CASSFGSGRSSYEQYF.

This rearrangement joins TRBV28 to TRBJ2-1, with D possibly TRBD1 on 5 matching bases. CDR1 MDHEN and CDR2 SYDVKM come from the germline V gene. The CDR3 loop spans 12 amino acids. V shed 3 bases and J shed 9 bases, with 9 bases lying between them. CDR3 residues: CASSFSRGEQFF. In nucleotides, the CDR3 is TGTGCCAGCAGTTTTTCTAGGGGTGAGCAGTTCTTC.

V usage is TRBV28 and J usage is TRBJ2-7; TRBD2 matches 11 bases. The CDR3 length is 14 residues. Unmatched junction bases numbered 4, after V lost 5 bases and J lost 4 bases. Germline V lookup: CDR1 MDHEN, CDR2 SYDVKM. DNA of the CDR3: TGTGCCAGCAGTACACTAGCGGGAGTATACGAGCAGTACTTC. Translation: CASSTLAGVYEQYF. The full variable domain, in which reference TRBV28 and TRBJ2-7 provide the parts outside the CDR3, is DVKVTQSSRYLVKRTGEKVFLECVQDMDHENMFWYRQDPGLGLRLIYFSYDVKMKEKGDIPEGYSVSREKKERFSLILESASTNQTSMYLCASSTLAGVYEQYFGPGTRLTVT.

The J gene is TRBJ2-3, the V gene TRBV18; 11 bases line up with TRBD1. From germline, CDR1 is KGHSH and CDR2 LQKENI. With 3 bases clipped from V and 2 bases from J, the junction kept 1 base outside the gene matches. The length of the CDR3 is 15 residues. CDR3 DNA: TGTGCCAGCTCACCGGGACAGGGGGACACAGATACGCAGTATTTT. As protein: CASSPGQGDTDTQYF. The full variable domain, with the rest looked up from reference TRBV18 and TRBJ2-3, is NAGVMQNPRHLVRRRGQEARLRCSPMKGHSHVYWYRQLPEEGLKFMVYLQKENIIDESGMPKERFSAEFPKEGPSILRIQQVVRGDSAAYFCASSPGQGDTDTQYFGPGTRLTVL.

The chain links TRBV19 to TRBJ2-5; possibly TRBD2 for D (6 bases). The germline V gene encodes CDR1 LNHDA and CDR2 SQIVND (reference sequence). The germline V and J ends were trimmed by 2 bases and 2 bases, with 9 bases remaining between them. There are 14 residues in the CDR3. The CDR3 region has the DNA TGTGCCAGTAGTATACCGGGACTTCAAGAGACCCAGTACTTC. Translation gives CASSIPGLQETQYF.

The rearrangement links TRBV6-5 to TRBJ1-1; a weak D match, TRBD1 (5 bases). In germline, CDR1 is MNHEY, CDR2 SVGAGI. This CDR3 region has 16 residues. Trimming pared 0 bases from V and 0 bases from J, leaving 11 bases between. The CDR3 loop reads CASSYSMGQLNTEAFF. In nucleotides, the CDR3 is TGTGCCAGCAGTTACTCGATGGGGCAGCTGAACACTGAAGCTTTCTTT.

The rearrangement joins TRBV5-1 to TRBJ1-1, with D unresolved. V was clipped by 4 bases and J by 0 bases, with 10 bases between them. This CDR3 region has 14 residues. From germline, CDR1 is SGHRS and CDR2 YFSETQ. For the CDR3, the DNA is TGCGCCAGCAGCGCCCCGGGCGTGAACACTGAAGCTTTCTTT. This encodes CASSAPGVNTEAFF.

The J gene is TRBJ2-2, the V gene TRBV5-4, with D tentatively TRBD2 (6 bases). CDR3 length: 14 amino acids. Trimming cost V 2 bases and J 6 bases, with 11 bases left between them. Germline V gene sequence: CDR1 SGHNT, CDR2 YYREEE (reference sequence). This chain's CDR3 is CASSFREPAGELFF. The CDR3, as DNA: TGTGCCAGCAGCTTTCGGGAGCCCGCCGGGGAGCTGTTTTTT. Supplemented by reference TRBV5-4 and TRBJ2-2, the full variable domain reads ETGVTQSPTHLIKTRGQQVTLRCSSQSGHNTVSWYQQALGQGPQFIFQYYREEENGRGNFPPRFSGLQFPNYSSELNVNALELDDSALYLCASSFREPAGELFFGEGSRLTVL.

The J gene is TRBJ2-7, the V gene TRBV6-5; tentatively, D is TRBD2 (6 bases). Germline CDR1 is MNHEY and CDR2 is SVGAGI. This CDR3 has 13 amino acids. With 10 bases removed from V and 3 bases from J, the gap between germline ends came to 16 bases. CDR3 sequence (DNA): TGTGCCACTAAGGCGGGGCTGGACTACGAGCAGTACTTC. Its protein is CATKAGLDYEQYF.

The chain employs TRBV7-2 and TRBJ2-2; 13 bases are shared with TRBD2. Germline CDR1 and CDR2: SGHTA and FQGNSA. CDR3 size: 16 residues. J was trimmed by 6 bases and V by 5 bases; bases with no gene match: 6. CDR3 sequence: CASSQGLAGVSGELFF. Here the CDR3 DNA reads TGTGCCAGCAGCCAAGGACTAGCGGGAGTGTCCGGGGAGCTGTTTTTT.

The rearrangement links TRBV5-6 to TRBJ1-5, with D unresolved. V was trimmed by 0 bases and J by 6 bases, leaving 10 bases between them. The germline CDR1 and CDR2 sequences are SGHDT and YYEEEE. The CDR3 has 14 amino acids. CDR3 protein: CASSLAHPGQPQHF. The DNA of the CDR3 is TGTGCCAGCAGCTTGGCCCACCCGGGTCAGCCCCAGCATTTT.

The chain uses TRBV10-1 and TRBJ2-1; D remains unclear. The CDR3 has 14 residues. V gave up 3 bases and J gave up 3 bases, with 9 bases separating them. Germline values: CDR1 WNHNN, CDR2 SYGVQD (reference sequence). As DNA, the CDR3 is TGCGCCAGCAGTGAAGAGGCTCACTACAATGAGCAGTTCTTC. Translating it yields CASSEEAHYNEQFF.

This chain links TRBV7-9 with TRBJ2-7, with 11 bases matching TRBD1. Trimming at V came to 2 bases and at J to 2 bases, leaving 5 bases not matched to a gene. The germline V gene has CDR1 SEHNR and CDR2 FQNEAQ (reference sequence). The CDR3 loop spans 16 amino acids. CDR3 in amino acids: CASSLPPGQGAYEQYF. Here the CDR3 DNA reads TGTGCCAGCAGCTTACCGCCGGGACAGGGGGCCTACGAGCAGTACTTC.

The V and J genes are TRBV28 and TRBJ2-1; D call uncertain. This CDR3 spans 12 amino acids. The V end lost 2 bases, the J end lost 10 bases, and 9 bases lay between the germline ends. Germline V gene data show CDR1 as MDHEN and CDR2 as SYDVKM. As DNA, the CDR3 is TGTGCCAGCAGTTTACCCTTGTCGGAGCAGTTCTTC. It translates to CASSLPLSEQFF.

The chain couples TRBV7-2 to TRBJ2-5; perhaps TRBD1 as D (6 bases). Trimming took 5 bases from V and 5 from J, leaving 18 bases between them. Germline lookup yields CDR1 SGHTA and CDR2 FQGNSA. This CDR3 has 15 amino acids. The CDR3 nucleotides are TGTGCCAGCAGCCCCAATACAGGGAATTTGGAGACCCAGTACTTC. This codes for CASSPNTGNLETQYF.